The 13 T cell receptor beta chains presented below share a single source sample, sequenced in a study of cytomegalovirus exposure and HLA in healthy donors. Primers for the PCR totalled 60 Vbeta and 13 Jbeta. The repertoire was sequenced with immunoSEQ multiplex PCR; TCRdb's copy has only in-frame clones and lacks some. Here the sample spans 90,000 to 150,000 clones, roughly four fifths being singletons. The sample taken for sequencing was PBMCs. The receptors come from a woman younger than 45 in good health and CMV-seropositive.

This clone was found once. This chain uses TRBV5-4 with TRBJ1-2; D is uncertain. Per the germline V gene, CDR1 is SGHNT and CDR2 is YYREEE (reference sequence). V lost 2 bases and J lost 8, with 19 bases in between. The CDR3 runs 15 residues. CDR3 sequence reads: CASSLEQRSLVGYTF. CDR3 in DNA: TGTGCCAGCAGCTTAGAGCAGCGATCACTAGTAGGCTACACCTTC.

The V and J genes are TRBV7-6 and TRBJ2-2; D not resolved. Germline V gene lookup returns CDR1 SGHVS and CDR2 FNYEAQ. This CDR3 has 15 amino acids. V was trimmed by 6 bases and J by 3 bases, leaving 14 bases between them. For the CDR3, the DNA is TGTGCCAGCAGTCTAACAGAGAGTTACACCGGGGAGCTGTTTTTT. It is translated as CASSLTESYTGELFF.

The rearrangement joins TRBV7-8 to TRBJ1-1; D gene uncertain. V lost 0 bases and J lost 10, with 9 bases in between. The CDR3 runs 12 residues. Germline V CDR1 and CDR2: SGHVS, FQNEAQ. CDR3: CASSLASSGAFF. In nucleotides, the CDR3 is TGTGCCAGCAGCTTAGCGAGTTCCGGAGCTTTCTTT.

The table lists this clone with a few counts. V and J are TRBV18 and TRBJ2-7, with a weak D call TRBD1 (6 bases). Between the trimmed V and J ends, which lost 7 bases and 6 bases, there was a span of 16 bases. The CDR3 contains 13 residues. Germline CDR1 KGHSH, CDR2 LQKENI. CDR3 loop: CASCIQGASEQYF. The CDR3 DNA is TGTGCCAGCTGCATACAGGGAGCCTCCGAGCAGTACTTC.

This chain joins TRBV6-5 and TRBJ1-2, with TRBD1 identical over 10 bases. This CDR3 is built from 15 residues. The V segment lost 6 bases and the J segment 4 bases; nucleotides outside the gene matches: 8. Germline CDR1 and CDR2: MNHEY and SVGAGI. CDR3 in DNA: TGTGCCAGCAGCTCCTCTGGGGACAGGGGCTATGGCTACACCTTC. Protein: CASSSSGDRGYGYTF.

This clone was seen a handful of times. The chain has TRBV30 and TRBJ1-4; D gene uncertain. Trimming cost V 4 bases and J 8 bases, with 11 bases left between them. Per germline, CDR1 GTSNPN and CDR2 SVGIG (reference sequence). The CDR3 covers 12 residues. CDR3 bases: TGTGCCTGGAAAGGCTGGAGGGAAAAACTGTTTTTT. This gives the protein CAWKGWREKLFF. Together with reference TRBV30 and TRBJ1-4, the CDR3 gives the full variable domain: SQTIHQWPATLVQPVGSPLSLECTVEGTSNPNLYWYRQAAGRGLQLLFYSVGIGQISSEVPQNLSASRPQDRQFILSSKKLLLSDSGFYLCAWKGWREKLFFGSGTQLSVL.

The chain couples TRBV5-6 to TRBJ2-3; a possible D gene is TRBD2 (6 bases). The V end lost 0 bases, the J end lost 2 bases, and 13 bases lay between the germline ends. This CDR3 is built from 16 residues. Germline V gene lookup returns CDR1 SGHDT and CDR2 YYEEEE. In nucleotides, the CDR3 is TGTGCCAGCAGCTTGGGCCCCCGGGGGACCACAGATACGCAGTATTTT. Translated: CASSLGPRGTTDTQYF.

The CDR3 reads CASTVGSIGYTF. DNA for the CDR3: TGTGCCAGCACCGTCGGGAGCATCGGCTACACCTTC. This chain connects TRBV2 to TRBJ1-2; no reliable D call. Deletions cut 7 bases from V and 8 bases from J, with 14 bases between. This CDR3 has 12 amino acids. In germline, CDR1 is SNHLY, CDR2 FYNNEI.

This chain joins TRBV27 and TRBJ2-1; 11 nucleotides match TRBD1. The CDR3 sequence is 14 residues long. V shed 6 bases and J 3 bases; nucleotides not matched to a gene: 1. Germline-derived CDR1 and CDR2 are MNHEY and SMNVEV (reference sequence). The CDR3 coding sequence is TGTGCCAGCAGCGGGACAGGGGGCTACAATGAGCAGTTCTTC. Translated: CASSGTGGYNEQFF.

This clone showed up just a few times. The chain recombines TRBV19 with TRBJ1-2; a possible D gene is TRBD1 (6 bases). The V gene lost 6 bases and the J gene lost 2 bases, with 10 bases spanning the gap. CDR3 length equals 13 residues. CDR1 LNHDA and CDR2 SQIVND come from the germline V gene (reference sequence). CDR3 nucleotide sequence: TGTGCCAGTAGCCAGGGGACAAACTATGGCTACACCTTC. This gives the protein CASSQGTNYGYTF.

The chain combines TRBV15 with TRBJ1-1; D might be TRBD1 (6 bases). This CDR3 contains 16 residues. Germline CDR1 is LNHNV and CDR2 is YYDKDF (reference sequence). V shed 6 bases and J shed 0 bases, with 17 bases lying between them. The CDR3, as DNA: TGTGCCACCAGTAACGGCTGGGGGCAGATGAACACTGAAGCTTTCTTT. It specifies CATSNGWGQMNTEAFF.

In its sample, this clone was seen a few times. The chain recombines TRBV2 with TRBJ2-1, with D possibly being TRBD2 (6 bases). Trimming pared 4 bases from V and 3 bases from J, leaving 13 bases between. In germline, CDR1 is SNHLY, CDR2 FYNNEI. The CDR3 totals 15 residues. The CDR3 nucleotides read TGTGCCAGCAGTGTGGAGCGGGCGGACTACAATGAGCAGTTCTTC. Translated, it gives CASSVERADYNEQFF.

The J gene is TRBJ2-5, the V gene TRBV5-1, with 10 bases identical to TRBD2. Trimming removed 3 bases from V and 5 bases from J; junction bases left unmatched: 19. This CDR3 is 19 amino acids long. From germline, CDR1 is SGHRS and CDR2 YFSETQ. The CDR3 loop reads CASSSVGAGGSYGLETQYF. In nucleotides, the CDR3 is TGCGCCAGCAGCTCCGTGGGAGCGGGGGGGTCTTATGGTTTGGAGACCCAGTACTTC.